These 8 T cell receptor beta chains came from one sample sequenced in a study of control samples from healthy donors and cancer patients (dated by TCRdb to about 2020). The protocol used for the library was the immunoSEQ multiplex PCR assay. TCRdb re-hosts the immuneACCESS table, in-frame sequences only. Its copies lack some clones; in the studies checked, an unresolved V gene accounts for under half of them, and the cause for the rest is not known. The sample yields 30,000 to 35,000 clones; approximately 94% were counted once. Less than 8.5% of the sample is taken by the ten largest. Specimen: blood. The source is a man aged 60 to 69 in good health.

Comments on this clone: This CDR3 is also generated by other DNA sequences in the sample. The CDR3 reads CASSGTGRSWTEAFF. The CDR3 DNA follows: TGTGCCAGCAGTGGGACAGGGCGGAGTTGGACTGAAGCTTTCTTT. This chain uses TRBV5-6 with TRBJ1-1; 9 positions agree with TRBD1. With V trimmed by 5 bases and J by 5 bases, 10 bases remained unmatched. The CDR3 length is 15 residues. Germline CDR1 reads SGHDT; CDR2 reads YYEEEE.

The CDR3 sequence is CASTPGPETNYGYTF. CDR3 nucleotide sequence: TGTGCCAGTACCCCCGGCCCAGAAACTAACTATGGCTACACCTTC. This chain uses TRBV19 with TRBJ1-2, with D unresolved. The V end lost 7 bases, the J end lost 0 bases, and 15 bases lay between the germline ends. This CDR3 has 15 amino acids. CDR1 and CDR2 from the germline V gene are LNHDA and SQIVND (reference sequence).

The V call is TRBV27, the J call TRBJ2-5; weak D call: TRBD2 (6 bases). This CDR3 is 14 amino acids long. Trimming removed 6 bases at V and 3 bases at J, with 14 bases between. Germline CDR1 reads MNHEY; CDR2 reads SMNVEV (reference sequence). This CDR3 reads CASRTGSGKETQYF. For the CDR3, the DNA is TGTGCCAGCAGGACCGGTAGCGGAAAAGAGACCCAGTACTTC.

J is TRBJ2-2 and V is TRBV18; TRBD1 agrees at 11 bases. The ends lost 3 bases at V and 1 base at J; junction bases unmatched: 7. This CDR3 is 18 amino acids long. Germline V lookup: CDR1 KGHSH, CDR2 LQKENI. The CDR3: CASSPRTGGELNTGELFF. CDR3 DNA: TGTGCCAGCTCACCTAGGACAGGGGGCGAATTGAACACCGGGGAGCTGTTTTTT.

V is TRBV12-3 or TRBV12-4 and J is TRBJ1-2; D is unclear. CDR3 length equals 13 residues. V lost 5 bases and J 3 bases, leaving 10 bases between the germline ends. The CDR3, as DNA: TGTGCCAGCAGTATCGGCACTGACTATGGCTACACCTTC. Translation gives CASSIGTDYGYTF.

This clone was found a few times. The chain employs TRBV18 and TRBJ1-1, with 9 bases that match TRBD1. The V gene end was trimmed by 4 bases and the J gene end by 5 bases; junction bases not matched to a gene: 5. The germline CDR1 and CDR2 sequences are KGHSH and LQKENI. The CDR3 is 14 residues long. DNA for the CDR3: TGTGCCAGCTCACTTCGGACAGGGGATACTGAAGCTTTCTTT. Protein sequence: CASSLRTGDTEAFF.

This chain links TRBV28 with TRBJ2-4; 7 nucleotides align to TRBD2. CDR1 is MDHEN, CDR2 SYDVKM, per germline. The V gene end was trimmed by 3 bases and the J gene end by 4 bases; junction bases not matched to a gene: 3. The CDR3 has 14 amino acids. The CDR3 DNA sequence: TGTGCCAGCAGTTTGGGCGGGGGTAAAAACATTCAGTACTTC. It is translated as CASSLGGGKNIQYF.

This clone was counted a few times. CDR3 protein: CASNPRGGFGEKLFF. The DNA of the CDR3 is TGTGCCAGCAATCCCCGAGGGGGGTTTGGGGAAAAACTGTTTTTT. V is TRBV7-2 and J is TRBJ1-4; D possibly corresponds to TRBD1 (6 bases). V was cut by 7 bases and J by 8 bases, with 20 bases left in between. CDR1 SGHTA and CDR2 FQGNSA come from the germline V gene. This CDR3 comprises 15 residues.